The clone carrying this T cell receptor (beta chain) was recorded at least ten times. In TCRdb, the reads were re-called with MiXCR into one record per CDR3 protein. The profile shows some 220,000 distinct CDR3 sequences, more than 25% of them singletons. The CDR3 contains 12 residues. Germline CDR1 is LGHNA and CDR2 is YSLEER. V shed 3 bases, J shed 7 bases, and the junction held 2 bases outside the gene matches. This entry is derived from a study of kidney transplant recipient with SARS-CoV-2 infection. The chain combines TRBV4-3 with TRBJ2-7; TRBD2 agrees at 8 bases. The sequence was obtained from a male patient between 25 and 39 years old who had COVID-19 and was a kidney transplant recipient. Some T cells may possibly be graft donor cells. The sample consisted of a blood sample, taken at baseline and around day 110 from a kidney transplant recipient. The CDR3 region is CASSQGGGEQYF. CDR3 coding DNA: TGCGCCAGCAGCCAGGGCGGGGGGGAGCAGTACTTC.